The T cell receptor beta chain described here comes from a study of blood T cell repertoires in COVID-19 (dated by TCRdb to about 2020). Notes on the research overall: Samples from collaborators originated in the United States, Italy and Spain and spanned both the acute and convalescent phases of COVID-19. Nearly every sample came with metadata listing a de-identified subject ID, COVID-19 status, age in years and sex. Deeply sampled blood TCRbeta repertoires from subjects exposed to, actively infected with, or recovered from COVID-19 were included in the dataset. The prospective study material was composed of cDNA or gDNA derived from T cells, B-cell-depleted T cells, or PBMCs. Samples came from the ongoing ImmuneRACE study (first 160 participants) plus 1,254 subjects from 6 global collaborators. The repertoires were made available in a free public database intended to serve as a resource for research on the immune response to SARS-CoV-2. Where available, HLA class I and class II types were obtained from metadata supplied by the sample provider rather than from assay-based typing.

The immunoSEQ Assay, a bias-controlled multiplex PCR, was used to amplify TCRbeta CDR3 regions from genomic DNA. The original methods were these. The number of nucleated cells in each sample was estimated by amplification of reference gene primers within the assay. To quantify the absolute abundance of each unique TCRbeta CDR3 rearrangement, sequence reads were collapsed and filtered. For each sample, productive Simpson clonality was calculated by taking the square root of Simpson's diversity index across productive rearrangements. TCRdb took over this immuneACCESS table, retaining in-frame rearrangements with V and J assigned. Such tables are incomplete; in checked studies, under half of the missing clones stem from an unresolved V gene, and the remainder is unexplained. Clone size and the V and J calls come from that table; the DNA yielded D and trimming. For this sample there are approximately 130,000 clones; roughly 86% appear just once. Around 18% of the sample is taken by the ten largest.

Based on the germline V gene, the CDR1 and CDR2 sequences are SGHVS and FQNEAQ. Including cysteine and phenylalanine, the CDR3 has 14 amino acids. Only CDR3 DNA remains: 42 bases, in frame from the first base. A distance of 8 bases separates the germline ends of V and J, which lose 2 bases and 3 bases respectively. A second Seattle source provided samples from volunteer blood donors who had recovered from COVID-19. Collaborating institutions collected whole blood in K2EDTA tubes following their own protocols. For TCRbeta analysis, collaborators shipped samples as frozen whole blood, isolated PBMCs, or DNA extracted from either of those sample types. What the authors observed across the whole study: How much clinical and demographic metadata was included differed by source and by participant, and the metadata was provided uncurated.

Of note for this clone: The target of this receptor is not known. No base quality information exists; no much larger clone differs at one position.

The material sequenced was peripheral blood. The origin of this receptor is a woman in her 50s who had recovered from COVID-19. Here the chain combines TRBV7-8 and TRBJ1-5; the D gene remains uncertain. CDR3 region: CASSLNSFNQPQHF. The DNA sequence is TGTGCCAGCAGCTTAAATAGTTTCAATCAGCCCCAGCATTTT.